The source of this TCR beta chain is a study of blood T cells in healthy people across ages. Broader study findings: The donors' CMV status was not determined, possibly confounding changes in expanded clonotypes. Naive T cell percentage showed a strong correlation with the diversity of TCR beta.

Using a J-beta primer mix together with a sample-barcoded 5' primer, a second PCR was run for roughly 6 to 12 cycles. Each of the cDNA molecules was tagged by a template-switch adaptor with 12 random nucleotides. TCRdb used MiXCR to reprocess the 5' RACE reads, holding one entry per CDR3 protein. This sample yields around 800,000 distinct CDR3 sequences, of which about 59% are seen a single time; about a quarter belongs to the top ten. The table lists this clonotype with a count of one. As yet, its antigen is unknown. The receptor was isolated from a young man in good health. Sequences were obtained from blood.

CDR3 bases: TGTGCCAGCAGCCAAGAGTTAGCGGATGGCTCCACAGATACGCAGTATTTT. Translated: CASSQELADGSTDTQYF. The rearrangement links TRBV4-2 to TRBJ2-3; TRBD2 might be the D (6 bases). With 0 bases removed from V and 2 bases from J, the gap between germline ends came to 15 bases. Germline-derived CDR1 and CDR2 are LGHNA and YNFKEQ. The CDR3 has 17 residues.